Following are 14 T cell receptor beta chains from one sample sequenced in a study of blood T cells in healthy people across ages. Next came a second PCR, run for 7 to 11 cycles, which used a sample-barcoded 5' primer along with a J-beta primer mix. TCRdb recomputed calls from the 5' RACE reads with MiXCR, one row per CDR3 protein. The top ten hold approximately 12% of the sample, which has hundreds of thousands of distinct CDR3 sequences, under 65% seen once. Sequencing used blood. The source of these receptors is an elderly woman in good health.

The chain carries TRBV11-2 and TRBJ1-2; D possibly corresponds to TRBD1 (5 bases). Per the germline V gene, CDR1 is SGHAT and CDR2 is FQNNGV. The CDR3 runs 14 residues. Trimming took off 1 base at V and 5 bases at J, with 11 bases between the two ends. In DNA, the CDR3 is TGTGCCAGCAGCTTAGGGGGGGTCCGTTATGGCTACACCTTC. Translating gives CASSLGGVRYGYTF.

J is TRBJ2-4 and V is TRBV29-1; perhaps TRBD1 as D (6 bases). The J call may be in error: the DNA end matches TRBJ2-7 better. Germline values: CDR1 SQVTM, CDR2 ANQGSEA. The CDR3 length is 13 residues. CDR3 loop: CSLHQQGSYEQYF. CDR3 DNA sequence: TGCAGCTTACACCAACAGGGTTCATACGAGCAGTACTTC.

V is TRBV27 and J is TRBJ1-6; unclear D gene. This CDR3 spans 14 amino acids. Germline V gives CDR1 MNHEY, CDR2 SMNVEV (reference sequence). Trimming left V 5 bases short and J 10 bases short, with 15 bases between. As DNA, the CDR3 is TGTGCCAGCAGTGCCAATTTTGTTGGGTCACCCCTCCACTTT. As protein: CASSANFVGSPLHF.

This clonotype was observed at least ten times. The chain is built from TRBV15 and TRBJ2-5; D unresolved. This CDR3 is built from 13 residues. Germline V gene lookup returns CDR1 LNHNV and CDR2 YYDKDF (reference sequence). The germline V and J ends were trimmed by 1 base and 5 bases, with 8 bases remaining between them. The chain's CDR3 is CATSRVYAETQYF. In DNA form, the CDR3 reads TGTGCCACCAGCAGAGTTTATGCTGAGACCCAGTACTTC.

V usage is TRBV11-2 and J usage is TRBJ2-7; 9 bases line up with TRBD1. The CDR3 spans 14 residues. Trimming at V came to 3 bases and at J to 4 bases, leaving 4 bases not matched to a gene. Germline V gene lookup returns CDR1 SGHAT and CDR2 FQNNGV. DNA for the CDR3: TGTGCCAGCAGCTTCGGGACAGGGAGGTACGAGCAGTACTTC. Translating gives CASSFGTGRYEQYF.

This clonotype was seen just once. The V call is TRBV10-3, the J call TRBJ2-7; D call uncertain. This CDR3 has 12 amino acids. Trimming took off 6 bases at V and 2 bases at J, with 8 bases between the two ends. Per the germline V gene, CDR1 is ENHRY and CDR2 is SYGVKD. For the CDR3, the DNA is TGTGCCATCAGGTCTCTCGCCTACGAGCAGTACTTC. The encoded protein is CAIRSLAYEQYF.

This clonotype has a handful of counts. CDR3 sequence: CSAKSDRPTYNEQYF. For the CDR3, the DNA is TGCAGTGCGAAATCGGACAGGCCCACCTACAATGAGCAGTACTTC. This rearrangement joins TRBV20-1 to TRBJ2-7; 7 bases are shared with TRBD1. The ends lost 6 bases at V and 7 bases at J; junction bases unmatched: 18. The length of the CDR3 is 15 residues. The germline CDR1 and CDR2 sequences are DFQATT and SNEGSKA (reference sequence).

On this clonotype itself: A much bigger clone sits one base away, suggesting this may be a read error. This CDR3 reads CSVEDRGRGKDAQYF. The CDR3 bases are TGCAGCGTTGAAGATCGGGGCAGGGGGAAAGATGCGCAGTATTTT. The chain recombines TRBV29-1 with TRBJ2-3; 7 bases are a match to TRBD1. The CDR3 is made up of 15 amino acids. Germline V CDR1 and CDR2: SQVTM, ANQGSEA.

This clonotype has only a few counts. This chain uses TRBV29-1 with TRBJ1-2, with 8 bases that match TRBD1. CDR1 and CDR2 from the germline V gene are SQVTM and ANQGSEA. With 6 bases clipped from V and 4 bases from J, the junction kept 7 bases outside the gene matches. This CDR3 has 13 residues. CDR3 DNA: TGCAGCGTAGCCGACAGGGGTGGCTATGGCTACACCTTC. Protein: CSVADRGGYGYTF. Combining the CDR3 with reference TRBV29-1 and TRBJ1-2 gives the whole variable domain SAVISQKPSRDICQRGTSLTIQCQVDSQVTMMFWYRQQPGQSLTLIATANQGSEATYESGFVIDKFPISRPNLTFSTLTVSNMSPEDSSIYLCSVADRGGYGYTFGSGTRLTVV.

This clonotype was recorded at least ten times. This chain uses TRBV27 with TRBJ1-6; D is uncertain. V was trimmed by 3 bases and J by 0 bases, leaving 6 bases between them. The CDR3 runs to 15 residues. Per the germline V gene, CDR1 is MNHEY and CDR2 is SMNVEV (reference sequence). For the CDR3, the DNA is TGTGCCAGCAGTTTTGGGAGCTCCTATAATTCACCCCTCCACTTT. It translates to CASSFGSSYNSPLHF.

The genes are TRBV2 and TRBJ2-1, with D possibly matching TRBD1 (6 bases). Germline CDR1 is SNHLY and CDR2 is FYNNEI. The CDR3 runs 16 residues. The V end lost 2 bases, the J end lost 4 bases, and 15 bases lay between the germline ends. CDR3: CASSEQLGGPYNEQFF. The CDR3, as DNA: TGTGCCAGCAGTGAACAGTTAGGGGGACCTTACAATGAGCAGTTCTTC.

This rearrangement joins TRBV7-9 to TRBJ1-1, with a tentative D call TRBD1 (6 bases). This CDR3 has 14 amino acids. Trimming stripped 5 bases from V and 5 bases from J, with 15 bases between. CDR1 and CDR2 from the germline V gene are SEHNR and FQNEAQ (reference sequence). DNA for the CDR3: TGTGCCAGCAGCCCAATAGGGGGAGAAACTGAAGCTTTCTTT. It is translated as CASSPIGGETEAFF.

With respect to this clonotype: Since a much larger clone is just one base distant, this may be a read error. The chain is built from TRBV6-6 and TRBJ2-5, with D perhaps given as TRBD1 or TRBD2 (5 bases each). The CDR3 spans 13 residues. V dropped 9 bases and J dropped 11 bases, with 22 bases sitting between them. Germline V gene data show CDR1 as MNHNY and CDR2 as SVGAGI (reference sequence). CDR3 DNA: TGTGCCAGTAGGACTCCCTCAGGGAATGAGCAGTACTTC. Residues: CASRTPSGNEQYF.

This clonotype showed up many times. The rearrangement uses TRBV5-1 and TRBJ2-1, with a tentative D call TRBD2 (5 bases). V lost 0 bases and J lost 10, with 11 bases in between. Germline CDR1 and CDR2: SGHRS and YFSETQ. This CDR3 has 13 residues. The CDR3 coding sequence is TGCGCCAGCAGCTTGGATCCGGGGAAGGAGCAGTTCTTC. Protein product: CASSLDPGKEQFF.